This entry concerns a single T cell receptor (beta chain). The data stem from a study of T-cell reconstitution after alpha-beta-depleted transplantation in children. Preparing the TCRbeta library involved the use of unique molecular identifiers. Using its own MiXCR run on the PCR reads, TCRdb lists one record per CDR3 protein. This table has over 200,000 distinct CDR3 sequences, around 8.4% appearing once. The receptor's source is a male patient aged 2 to 9 who had a stem cell transplant for acute myeloid leukemia, so the T cells may come from the graft donor. This material consisted of PBMCs, mostly from graft donor cells, taken 360 days after TCRalphabeta/CD19-depleted stem cell transplant.

CDR3 sequence (DNA): TGCAGCGCGGTCCGGAGACAGAGAGACAATGAGCAGTTCTTC. Translating gives CSAVRRQRDNEQFF. This chain uses TRBV29-1 with TRBJ2-1, with D possibly being TRBD1 (5 bases). This CDR3 comprises 14 residues. Between the trimmed V and J ends, which lost 7 bases and 5 bases, there was a span of 18 bases. The germline V gene has CDR1 SQVTM and CDR2 ANQGSEA.